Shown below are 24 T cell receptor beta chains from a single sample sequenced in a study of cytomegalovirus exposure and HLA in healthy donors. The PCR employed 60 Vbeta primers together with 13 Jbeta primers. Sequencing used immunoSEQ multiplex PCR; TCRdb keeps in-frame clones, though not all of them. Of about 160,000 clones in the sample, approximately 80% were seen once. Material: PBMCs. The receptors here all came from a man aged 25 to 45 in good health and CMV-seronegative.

The CDR3 region is CASGYGTGDHRGRNEQFF. Here the CDR3 DNA reads TGTGCTAGTGGTTACGGGACAGGGGACCACAGGGGTAGAAATGAGCAGTTCTTC. The chain links TRBV12-5 to TRBJ2-1; 10 nucleotides match TRBD1. CDR1 and CDR2 (germline): LGHNT, FRNRAP. V was pared by 4 bases and J by 7 bases, with 16 bases of the junction left unmatched. The CDR3 extends over 18 amino acids.

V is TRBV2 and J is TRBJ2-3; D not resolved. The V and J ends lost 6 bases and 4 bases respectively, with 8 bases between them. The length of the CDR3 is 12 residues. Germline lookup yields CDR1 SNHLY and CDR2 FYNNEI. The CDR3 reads CASSPRSDTQYF. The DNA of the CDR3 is TGTGCCAGCAGCCCCAGATCAGATACGCAGTATTTT.

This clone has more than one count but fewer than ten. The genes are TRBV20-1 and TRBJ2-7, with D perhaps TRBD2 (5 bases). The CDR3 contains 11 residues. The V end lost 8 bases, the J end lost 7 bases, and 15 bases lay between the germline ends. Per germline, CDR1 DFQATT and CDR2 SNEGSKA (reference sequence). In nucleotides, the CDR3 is TGCAGTTGCAGTAGCGTGAGGGAGCAGTACTTC. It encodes CSCSSVREQYF.

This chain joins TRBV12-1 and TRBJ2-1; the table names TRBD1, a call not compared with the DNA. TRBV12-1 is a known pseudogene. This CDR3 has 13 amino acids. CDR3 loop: CASSPEGDTEQFF. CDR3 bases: TGTGCCAGCAGCCCCGAGGGGGACACAGAGCAGTTCTTC.

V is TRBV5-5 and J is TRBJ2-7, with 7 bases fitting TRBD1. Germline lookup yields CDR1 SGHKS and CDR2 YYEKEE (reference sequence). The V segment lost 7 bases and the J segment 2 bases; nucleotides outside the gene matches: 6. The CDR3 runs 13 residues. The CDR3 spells CASLGTVPYEQYF. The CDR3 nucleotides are TGTGCCAGCTTAGGGACAGTACCCTACGAGCAGTACTTC. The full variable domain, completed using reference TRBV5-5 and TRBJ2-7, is DAGVTQSPTHLIKTRGQQVTLRCSPISGHKSVSWYQQVLGQGPQFIFQYYEKEERGRGNFPDRFSARQFPNYSSELNVNALLLGDSALYLCASLGTVPYEQYFGPGTRLTVT.

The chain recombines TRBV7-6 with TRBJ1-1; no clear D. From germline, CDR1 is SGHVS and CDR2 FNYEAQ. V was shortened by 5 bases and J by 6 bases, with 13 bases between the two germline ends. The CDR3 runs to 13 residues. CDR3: CASSRLERAEAFF. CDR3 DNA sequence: TGTGCCAGCAGCCGACTCGAGAGGGCTGAAGCTTTCTTT. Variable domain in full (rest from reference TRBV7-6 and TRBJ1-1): GAGVSQSPRYKVTKRGQDVALRCDPISGHVSLYWYRQALGQGPEFLTYFNYEAQQDKSGLPNDRFSAERPEGSISTLTIQRTEQRDSAMYRCASSRLERAEAFFGQGTRLTVV.

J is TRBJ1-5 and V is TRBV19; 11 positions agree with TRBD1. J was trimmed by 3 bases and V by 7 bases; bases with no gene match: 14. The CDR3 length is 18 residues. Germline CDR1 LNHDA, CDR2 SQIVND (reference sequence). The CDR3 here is CASTSRDRGTSFNQPQHF. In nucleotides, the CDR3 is TGTGCCAGTACCTCCCGGGACAGGGGGACTTCCTTCAATCAGCCCCAGCATTTT.

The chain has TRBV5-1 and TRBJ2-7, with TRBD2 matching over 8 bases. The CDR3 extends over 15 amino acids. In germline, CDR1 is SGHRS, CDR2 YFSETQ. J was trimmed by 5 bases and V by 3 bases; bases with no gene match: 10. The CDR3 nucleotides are TGCGCCAGCAGCTCCTCGGGGGGGCAGGGCAACGAGCAGTACTTC. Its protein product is CASSSSGGQGNEQYF.

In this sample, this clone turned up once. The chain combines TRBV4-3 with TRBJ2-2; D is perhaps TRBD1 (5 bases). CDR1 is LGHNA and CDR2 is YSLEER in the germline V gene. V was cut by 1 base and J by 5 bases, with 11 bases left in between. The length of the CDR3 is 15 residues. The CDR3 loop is CASSQGQGRTGELFF. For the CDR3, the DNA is TGCGCCAGCAGCCAAGGGCAGGGTCGGACCGGGGAGCTGTTTTTT.

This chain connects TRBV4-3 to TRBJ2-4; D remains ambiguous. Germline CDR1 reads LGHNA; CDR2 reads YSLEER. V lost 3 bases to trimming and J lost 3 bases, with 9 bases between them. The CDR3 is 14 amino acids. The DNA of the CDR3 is TGCGCCAGCAGCCACGGGTTAGACAAAAACATTCAGTACTTC. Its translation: CASSHGLDKNIQYF.

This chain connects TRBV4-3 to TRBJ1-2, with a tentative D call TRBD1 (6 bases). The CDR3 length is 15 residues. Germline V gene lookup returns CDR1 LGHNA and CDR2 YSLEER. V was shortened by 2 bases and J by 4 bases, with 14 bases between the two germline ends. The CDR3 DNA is TGCGCCAGCAGCCAACGCCGACAGGCCCTCTATGGCTACACCTTC. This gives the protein CASSQRRQALYGYTF.

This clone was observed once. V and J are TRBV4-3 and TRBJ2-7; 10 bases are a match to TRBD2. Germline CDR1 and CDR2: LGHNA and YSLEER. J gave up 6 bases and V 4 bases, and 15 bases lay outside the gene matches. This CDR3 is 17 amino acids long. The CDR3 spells CASSLRASGSLLGEQYF. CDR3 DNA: TGCGCCAGCAGCCTTAGGGCTAGCGGGAGTCTGCTGGGCGAGCAGTACTTC.

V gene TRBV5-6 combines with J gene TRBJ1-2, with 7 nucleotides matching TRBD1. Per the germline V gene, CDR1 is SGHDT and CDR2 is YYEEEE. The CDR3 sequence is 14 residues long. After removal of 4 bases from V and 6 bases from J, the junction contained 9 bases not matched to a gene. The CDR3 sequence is CASSTGTAKDGYTF. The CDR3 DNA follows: TGTGCCAGCAGCACCGGGACAGCAAAAGATGGCTACACCTTC.

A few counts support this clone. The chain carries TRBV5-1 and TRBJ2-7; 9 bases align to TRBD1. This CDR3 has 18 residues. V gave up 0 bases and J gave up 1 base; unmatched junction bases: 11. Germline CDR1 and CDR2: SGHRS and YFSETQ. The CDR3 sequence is CASSLEGQGSPGSYEQYF. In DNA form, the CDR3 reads TGCGCCAGCAGCTTGGAAGGACAGGGGTCTCCGGGGTCCTACGAGCAGTACTTC.

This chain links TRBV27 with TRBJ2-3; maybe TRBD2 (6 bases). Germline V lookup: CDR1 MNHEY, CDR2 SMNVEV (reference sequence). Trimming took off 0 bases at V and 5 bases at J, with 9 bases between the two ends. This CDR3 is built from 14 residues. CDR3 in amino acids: CASSLSIAVDTQYF. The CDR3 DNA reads TGTGCCAGCAGTTTATCGATAGCGGTAGATACGCAGTATTTT.

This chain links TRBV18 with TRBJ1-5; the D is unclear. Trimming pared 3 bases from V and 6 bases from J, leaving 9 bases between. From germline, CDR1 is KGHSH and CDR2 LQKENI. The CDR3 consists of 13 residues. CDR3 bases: TGTGCCAGCTCACCCGGGTCGGGTCAGCCCCAGCATTTT. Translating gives CASSPGSGQPQHF.

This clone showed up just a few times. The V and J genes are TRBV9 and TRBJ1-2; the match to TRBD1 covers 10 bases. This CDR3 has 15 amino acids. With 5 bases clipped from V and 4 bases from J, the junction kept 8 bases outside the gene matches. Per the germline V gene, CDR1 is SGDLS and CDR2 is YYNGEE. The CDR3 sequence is CASRSGQGSAYGYTF. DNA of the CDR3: TGTGCCAGCAGGTCGGGACAGGGGAGCGCCTATGGCTACACCTTC.

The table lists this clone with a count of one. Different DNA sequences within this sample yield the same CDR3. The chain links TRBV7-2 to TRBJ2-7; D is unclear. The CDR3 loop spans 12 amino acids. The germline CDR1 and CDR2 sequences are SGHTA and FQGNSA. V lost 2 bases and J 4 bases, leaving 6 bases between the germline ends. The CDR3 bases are TGTGCCAGCAGCTTATCCCTGTACGAGCAGTACTTC. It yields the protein CASSLSLYEQYF.

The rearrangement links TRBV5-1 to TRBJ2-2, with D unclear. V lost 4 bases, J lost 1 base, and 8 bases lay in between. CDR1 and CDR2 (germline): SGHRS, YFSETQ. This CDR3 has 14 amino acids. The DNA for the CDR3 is TGCGCCAGCAGCGCAGCAGGGAACACCGGGGAGCTGTTTTTT. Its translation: CASSAAGNTGELFF.

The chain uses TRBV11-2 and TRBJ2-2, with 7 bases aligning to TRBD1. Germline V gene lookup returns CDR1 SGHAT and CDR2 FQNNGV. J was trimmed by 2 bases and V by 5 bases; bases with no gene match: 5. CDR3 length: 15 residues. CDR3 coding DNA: TGTGCCAGCAGCCAAAACAGGGGCAACACCGGGGAGCTGTTTTTT. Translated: CASSQNRGNTGELFF.

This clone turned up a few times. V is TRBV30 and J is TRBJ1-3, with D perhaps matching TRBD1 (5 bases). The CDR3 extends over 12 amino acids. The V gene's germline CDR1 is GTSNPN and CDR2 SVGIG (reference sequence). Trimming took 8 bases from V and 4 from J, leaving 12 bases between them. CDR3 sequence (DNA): TGTGCCGGCAGGACATTCGGAAACACCATATATTTT. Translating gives CAGRTFGNTIYF.

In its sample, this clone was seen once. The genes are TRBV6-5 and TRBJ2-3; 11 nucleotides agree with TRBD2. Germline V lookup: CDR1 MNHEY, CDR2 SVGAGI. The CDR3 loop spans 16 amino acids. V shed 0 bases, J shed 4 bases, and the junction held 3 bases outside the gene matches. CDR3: CASSYSGSGGADTQYF. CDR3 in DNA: TGTGCCAGCAGTTACTCGGGTAGCGGGGGGGCAGATACGCAGTATTTT.

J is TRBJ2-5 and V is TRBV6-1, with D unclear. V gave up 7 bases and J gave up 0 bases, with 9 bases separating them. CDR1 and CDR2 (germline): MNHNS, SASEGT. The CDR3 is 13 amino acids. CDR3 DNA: TGTGCCAGCAATTGGGCATACCAAGAGACCCAGTACTTC. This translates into CASNWAYQETQYF.

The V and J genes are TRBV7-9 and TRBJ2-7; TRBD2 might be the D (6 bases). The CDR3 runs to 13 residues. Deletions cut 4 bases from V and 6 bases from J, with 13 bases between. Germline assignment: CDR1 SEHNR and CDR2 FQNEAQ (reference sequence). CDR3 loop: CASSSRLGGEQYF. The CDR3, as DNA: TGTGCCAGCAGCTCAAGACTAGGTGGCGAGCAGTACTTC.